This entry features one T cell receptor (beta chain) sequence. The germline V gene has CDR1 SGHVS and CDR2 FQNEAQ. J lost 4 bases, V lost 5 bases, and 4 bases had no gene match. CDR3 length: 15 amino acids. The data were taken from a study of CD8 T cells in Susac syndrome. Reverse transcription of about 0.45 to 1 ug RNA was performed with random hexamers. TCRdb reprocessed the immunoSEQ multiplex PCR reads with MiXCR, giving one entry per CDR3 protein. The sample lists roughly 190,000 distinct CDR3 sequences; 95% were seen once. This TCR was recovered from a human donor with Susac syndrome. Sequencing was performed on CD8+ T cells from PBMCs. This sequence joins TRBV7-8 and TRBJ2-1; 11 nucleotides match TRBD1. CDR3 bases: TGTGCCAGCAGCCCGGGACAGGGGGTGTACAATGAGCAGTTCTTC. Residues: CASSPGQGVYNEQFF.